This entry features one TCR beta chain sequence. The sample comes from a study of shared clonotypes between healthy human individuals. For the study at large: In total, the donors were two women and a few men aged 18 to 49. A donor's plate count was three for CD4 naive and three for CD4 memory; CD8 naive had two and CD8 memory one.

V was shortened by 0 bases and J by 10 bases, with 10 bases between the two germline ends. Germline V gene data show CDR1 as WSHSY and CDR2 as SAAADI. The CDR3 loop spans 12 amino acids. Adult donors, all healthy and HIV-negative, had no recent acute infections or vaccinations. Division of CD4+ cells produced a CD45RA+ naive subset and a CD45RA-negative memory subset. Clones were read by immunoSEQ multiplex PCR, and TCRdb kept only the in-frame ones, dropping some. Of some 500,000 clones in the sample, approximately 95% were seen once. The rearrangement links TRBV10-2 to TRBJ2-7; no definite D call. The sequenced sample was naive CD4+ T cells sorted from blood. Subset denoted: CD45RA+ positively selected. This TCR was sampled from a woman aged 25 to 39 in good health. The CDR3 is CASSESKGYQYF. CDR3 DNA: TGCGCCAGCAGTGAGTCGAAAGGCTATCAGTACTTC.